The 21 T cell receptor beta chains in this list originate from one sample, sequenced in a study of T cell responses to AZD1222 COVID-19 vaccine. Using immunoSEQ multiplex PCR, the repertoire was profiled, and TCRdb retains in-frame clones only, with some absent. In the table there are 110,000 to 150,000 clones, about 93% of which are singletons. Source: peripheral blood, taken on day 0 of AZD1222 vaccination. Every receptor here comes from an adult in good health.

This clone was counted a single time. This chain links TRBV2 with TRBJ1-4; no clear D gene. Germline lookup yields CDR1 SNHLY and CDR2 FYNNEI. This CDR3 has 15 amino acids. V lost 3 bases to trimming and J lost 5 bases, with 13 bases between them. CDR3: CASSDIPGRNEKLFF. The CDR3 nucleotides are TGTGCCAGCAGTGATATACCGGGTCGAAATGAAAAACTGTTTTTT.

The chain carries TRBV6-2 or TRBV6-3 and TRBJ1-5, with 8 bases identical to TRBD1. This CDR3 comprises 16 residues. After removal of 6 bases from V and 2 bases from J, the junction contained 9 bases not matched to a gene. The germline gives CDR1 MNHEY, CDR2 SVGEGT. CDR3 sequence: CASSPGDRGGNQPQHF. The CDR3 DNA is TGTGCCAGCAGCCCTGGCGACAGGGGAGGCAATCAGCCCCAGCATTTT.

The gene calls are TRBV7-9 and TRBJ1-1, with a possible D match to TRBD1 (6 bases). The CDR3 covers 13 residues. Per germline, CDR1 SEHNR and CDR2 FQNEAQ (reference sequence). The V gene lost 11 bases and the J gene lost 6 bases, with 19 bases spanning the gap. The CDR3 bases are TGTGCCGGGGGAAGGACAGCAGACGCTGAAGCTTTCTTT. The encoded protein is CAGGRTADAEAFF. The full variable domain, in which reference TRBV7-9 and TRBJ1-1 provide the parts outside the CDR3, is DTGVSQNPRHKITKRGQNVTFRCDPISEHNRLYWYRQTLGQGPEFLTYFQNEAQLEKSRLLSDRFSAERPKGSFSTLEIQRTEQGDSAMYLCAGGRTADAEAFFGQGTRLTVV.

This sequence joins TRBV29-1 and TRBJ1-2, with 7 bases fitting TRBD1. CDR3 length equals 13 residues. Trimming removed 6 bases from V and 6 bases from J; junction bases left unmatched: 10. CDR1 and CDR2 from the germline V gene are SQVTM and ANQGSEA. CDR3 region: CSVYQTGRDGYTF. In nucleotides, the CDR3 is TGCAGCGTCTATCAGACAGGGAGGGATGGCTACACCTTC.

The CDR3 here is CASSFSEGSYNEQFF. The CDR3 region has the DNA TGTGCCAGCAGTTTTTCCGAGGGGTCCTACAATGAGCAGTTCTTC. V and J are TRBV28 and TRBJ2-1; TRBD1 or TRBD2 may be the D gene (5 bases each). Germline CDR1 reads MDHEN; CDR2 reads SYDVKM. CDR3 size: 15 residues. Trimming pared 3 bases from V and 1 base from J, leaving 10 bases between.

V is TRBV18 and J is TRBJ2-7, with 7 bases matching TRBD2. The CDR3 extends over 14 amino acids. The V segment lost 4 bases and the J segment 7 bases; nucleotides outside the gene matches: 10. Per the germline V gene, CDR1 is KGHSH and CDR2 is LQKENI. The CDR3: CASSRTTAGGEQYF. CDR3 coding DNA: TGTGCCAGCTCACGTACTACGGCCGGGGGGGAGCAGTACTTC.

This chain links TRBV4-1 with TRBJ1-1, with 11 nucleotides matching TRBD1. With 1 base clipped from V and 1 base from J, the junction kept 5 bases outside the gene matches. Germline CDR1 reads MGHRA; CDR2 reads YSYEKL. The CDR3 has 17 residues. The CDR3 loop reads CASSQVDRGQWNTEAFF. In DNA, the CDR3 is TGCGCCAGCAGCCAAGTGGACAGGGGGCAATGGAACACTGAAGCTTTCTTT.

The rearrangement links TRBV5-5 to TRBJ1-1; D not resolved. CDR1 is SGHKS, CDR2 YYEKEE, per germline (reference sequence). The CDR3 is 12 residues long. V lost 6 bases, J lost 3 bases, and 9 bases lay in between. For the CDR3, the DNA is TGTGCCAGCACGGAGGGTGACACTGAAGCTTTCTTT. Encoded protein: CASTEGDTEAFF.

The chain employs TRBV28 and TRBJ2-1, with 8 bases fitting TRBD2. Germline loops: CDR1 MDHEN, CDR2 SYDVKM. Unmatched junction bases numbered 5, after V lost 5 bases and J lost 2 bases. The CDR3 is 15 residues long. CDR3 sequence reads: CASSTPGLAYNEQFF. In nucleotides, the CDR3 is TGTGCCAGCAGTACCCCGGGACTAGCCTACAATGAGCAGTTCTTC.

V usage is TRBV27 and J usage is TRBJ1-1, with D unresolved. The length of the CDR3 is 14 residues. Trimming took 4 bases from V and 0 from J, leaving 9 bases between them. Germline V gene lookup returns CDR1 MNHEY and CDR2 SMNVEV (reference sequence). CDR3 in DNA: TGTGCCAGCAGTTATGGAACGGTGAACACTGAAGCTTTCTTT. It codes for CASSYGTVNTEAFF.

J is TRBJ2-7 and V is TRBV5-1, with D perhaps matching TRBD2 (5 bases). The germline V gene has CDR1 SGHRS and CDR2 YFSETQ. V was clipped by 4 bases and J by 0 bases, with 11 bases between them. The CDR3 covers 14 residues. CDR3 in amino acids: CASSRTSVSYEQYF. The DNA of the CDR3 is TGCGCCAGCAGCCGGACTTCCGTCTCCTACGAGCAGTACTTC.

The chain uses TRBV6-6 and TRBJ2-7, with 7 bases fitting TRBD1. Germline CDR1 MNHNY, CDR2 SVGAGI (reference sequence). The CDR3 has 15 residues. V trimming: 2 bases; J trimming: 3 bases; junction bases outside the gene matches: 7. The CDR3 loop reads CASSYARDSFYEQYF. The CDR3 nucleotides read TGTGCCAGCAGTTACGCCCGGGACAGTTTCTACGAGCAGTACTTC.

The chain is built from TRBV4-1 and TRBJ2-1, with TRBD1 identical over 11 bases. There are 16 residues in the CDR3. Germline CDR1 reads MGHRA; CDR2 reads YSYEKL. V lost 3 bases and J lost 7; bases outside the gene matches: 8. CDR3 nucleotide sequence: TGCGCCAGCAGCCAGTGGACAGGGGGCGCCGGAAATGAGCAGTTCTTC. Translated: CASSQWTGGAGNEQFF.

The rearrangement uses TRBV2 and TRBJ1-1; D is undetermined. V lost 4 bases and J lost 3, with 6 bases in between. Per the germline V gene, CDR1 is SNHLY and CDR2 is FYNNEI. The CDR3 extends over 12 amino acids. In nucleotides, the CDR3 is TGTGCCAGCAGTGTAACCGACACTGAAGCTTTCTTT. This codes for CASSVTDTEAFF.

This chain connects TRBV19 to TRBJ1-1; no clear D gene. The CDR3 has 13 amino acids. The V end was cut by 3 bases, the J end by 1 base, with 6 bases between. CDR1 is LNHDA and CDR2 is SQIVND in the germline V gene (reference sequence). CDR3 bases: TGTGCCAGTAGTATCGCCTCGAACACTGAAGCTTTCTTT. Protein product: CASSIASNTEAFF. Combining the CDR3 with reference TRBV19 and TRBJ1-1 gives the whole variable domain DGGITQSPKYLFRKEGQNVTLSCEQNLNHDAMYWYRQDPGQGLRLIYYSQIVNDFQKGDIAEGYSVSREKKESFPLTVTSAQKNPTAFYLCASSIASNTEAFFGQGTRLTVV.

J is TRBJ1-6 and V is TRBV11-2; 10 nucleotides agree with TRBD1. This CDR3 contains 15 residues. The V segment lost 5 bases and the J segment 8 bases; nucleotides outside the gene matches: 6. Looked up from germline, CDR1 is SGHAT and CDR2 is FQNNGV. The CDR3 DNA sequence: TGTGCCAGCAGCCCATTTGGACAGGGGGATTCACCCCTCCACTTT. Translating gives CASSPFGQGDSPLHF.

The chain recombines TRBV7-9 with TRBJ2-5, with TRBD1 identical over 7 bases. Germline assignment: CDR1 SEHNR and CDR2 FQNEAQ (reference sequence). The ends lost 3 bases at V and 5 bases at J; junction bases unmatched: 12. The CDR3 runs 16 residues. The CDR3 DNA reads TGTGCCAGCAGCTTCATAGACAGGGACCTGCAGGAGACCCAGTACTTC. The encoded protein is CASSFIDRDLQETQYF.

The chain has TRBV29-1 and TRBJ2-1; 13 nucleotides line up with TRBD2. The CDR3 has 15 amino acids. V lost 3 bases to trimming and J lost 3 bases; unmatched junction nucleotides: 2. Germline CDR1 SQVTM, CDR2 ANQGSEA. The chain's CDR3 is CSVERTSGGYNEQFF. The CDR3 bases are TGCAGCGTTGAGAGGACTAGCGGGGGCTACAATGAGCAGTTCTTC.

In its sample, this clone was seen once. V is TRBV4-2 and J is TRBJ2-1; TRBD2 agrees at 10 bases. J lost 0 bases, V lost 0 bases, and 17 bases had no gene match. Germline V gene data show CDR1 as LGHNA and CDR2 as YNFKEQ. This CDR3 spans 22 amino acids. The DNA for the CDR3 is TGTGCCAGCAGCCAAGATCTTGTGACCGGGACTAGCGCCCTGAGCTCCTACAATGAGCAGTTCTTC. Protein sequence: CASSQDLVTGTSALSSYNEQFF.

The CDR3 nucleotides are TGTGCCAGCAGGGACCCCGTCACGTCGTGCGAGTACTTC. Amino acids: CASRDPVTSCEYF. The chain couples TRBV25-1 to TRBJ2-7; D gene uncertain. The CDR3 extends over 13 amino acids. The V gene's germline CDR1 is MGHDK and CDR2 SYGVNS. Deletions cut 6 bases from V and 11 bases from J, with 20 bases between.

Turning to this clone: Other nucleotide sequences from this sample produce the same CDR3. This chain joins TRBV5-4 and TRBJ2-1; tentatively, D is TRBD2 (5 bases). Between the trimmed V and J ends, which lost 4 bases and 6 bases, there was a span of 11 bases. Germline V gene lookup returns CDR1 SGHNT and CDR2 YYREEE (reference sequence). This CDR3 spans 13 amino acids. The CDR3 here is CASSLGGRNEQFF. CDR3 sequence (DNA): TGTGCCAGCAGCCTAGGAGGCCGCAATGAGCAGTTCTTC. Drawing the rest from reference TRBV5-4 and TRBJ2-1, the complete variable domain is ETGVTQSPTHLIKTRGQQVTLRCSSQSGHNTVSWYQQALGQGPQFIFQYYREEENGRGNFPPRFSGLQFPNYSSELNVNALELDDSALYLCASSLGGRNEQFFGPGTRLTVL.